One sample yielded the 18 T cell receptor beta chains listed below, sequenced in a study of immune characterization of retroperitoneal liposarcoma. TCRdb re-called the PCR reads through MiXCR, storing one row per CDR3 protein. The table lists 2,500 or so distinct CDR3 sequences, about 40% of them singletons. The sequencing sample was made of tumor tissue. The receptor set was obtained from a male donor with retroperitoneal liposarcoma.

The CDR3 DNA follows: TGTGCCAGCAGTTTAGCGGAAGGGGTCCATGAGCAGTTCTTC. Amino acids: CASSLAEGVHEQFF. The chain uses TRBV12-3 or TRBV12-4 and TRBJ2-1; a possible D gene is TRBD1 (5 bases). This CDR3 contains 14 residues. Trimming stripped 0 bases from V and 8 bases from J, with 11 bases between.

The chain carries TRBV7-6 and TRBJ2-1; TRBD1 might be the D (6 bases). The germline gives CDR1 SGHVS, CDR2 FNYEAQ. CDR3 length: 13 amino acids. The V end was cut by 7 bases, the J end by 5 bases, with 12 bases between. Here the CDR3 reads CASTRGTNNEQFF. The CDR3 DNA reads TGTGCCAGCACCAGAGGGACAAACAATGAGCAGTTCTTC.

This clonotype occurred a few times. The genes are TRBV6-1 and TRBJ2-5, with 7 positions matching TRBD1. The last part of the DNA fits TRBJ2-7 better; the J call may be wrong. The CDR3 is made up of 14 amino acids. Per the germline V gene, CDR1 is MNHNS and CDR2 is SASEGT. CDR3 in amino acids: CASSEGDSSYEQYF. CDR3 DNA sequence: TGTGCCAGCAGTGAAGGGGACAGCTCCTACGAGCAGTACTTC.

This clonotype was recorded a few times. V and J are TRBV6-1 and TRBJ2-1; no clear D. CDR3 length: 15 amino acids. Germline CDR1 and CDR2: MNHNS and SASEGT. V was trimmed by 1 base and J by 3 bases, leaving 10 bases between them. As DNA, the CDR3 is TGTGCCAGCAGTGAAGGGATGTCCTTCTACAATGAGCAGTTCTTC. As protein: CASSEGMSFYNEQFF.

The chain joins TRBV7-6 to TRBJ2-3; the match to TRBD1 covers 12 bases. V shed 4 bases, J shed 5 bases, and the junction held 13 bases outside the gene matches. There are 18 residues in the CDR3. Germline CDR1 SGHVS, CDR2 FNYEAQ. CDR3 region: CASSSPRRDRGHQDTQYF. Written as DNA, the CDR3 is TGTGCCAGCAGCTCACCTCGCCGGGACAGGGGGCATCAAGATACGCAGTATTTT. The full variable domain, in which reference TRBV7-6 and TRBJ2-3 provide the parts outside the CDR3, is GAGVSQSPRYKVTKRGQDVALRCDPISGHVSLYWYRQALGQGPEFLTYFNYEAQQDKSGLPNDRFSAERPEGSISTLTIQRTEQRDSAMYRCASSSPRRDRGHQDTQYFGPGTRLTVL.

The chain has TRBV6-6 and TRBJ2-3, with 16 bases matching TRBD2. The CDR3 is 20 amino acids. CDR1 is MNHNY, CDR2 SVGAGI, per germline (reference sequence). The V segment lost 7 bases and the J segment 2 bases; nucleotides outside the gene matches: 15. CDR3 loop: CASNSFVGLAGGTNTDTQYF. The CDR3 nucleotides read TGTGCCAGCAATAGCTTCGTGGGACTAGCGGGGGGGACCAACACAGATACGCAGTATTTT.

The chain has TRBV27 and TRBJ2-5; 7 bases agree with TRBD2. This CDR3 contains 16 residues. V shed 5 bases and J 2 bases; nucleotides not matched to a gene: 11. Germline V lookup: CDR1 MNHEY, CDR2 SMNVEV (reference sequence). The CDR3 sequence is CASSLGYREAQETQYF. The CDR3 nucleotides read TGTGCCAGCAGTCTCGGATATCGGGAGGCTCAAGAGACCCAGTACTTC.

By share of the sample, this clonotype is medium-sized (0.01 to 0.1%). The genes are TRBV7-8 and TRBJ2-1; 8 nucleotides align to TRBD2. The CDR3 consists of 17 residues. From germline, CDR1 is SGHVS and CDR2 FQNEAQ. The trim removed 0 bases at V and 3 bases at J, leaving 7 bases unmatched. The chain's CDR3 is CASSLARTSLFYNEQFF. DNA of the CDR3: TGTGCCAGCAGCTTAGCGAGGACTAGCTTATTCTACAATGAGCAGTTCTTC.

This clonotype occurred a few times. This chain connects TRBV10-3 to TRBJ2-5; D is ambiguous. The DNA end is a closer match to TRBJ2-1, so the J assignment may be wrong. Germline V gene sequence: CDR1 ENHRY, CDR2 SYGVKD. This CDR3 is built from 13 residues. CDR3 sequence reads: CAIRASTDNEQFF. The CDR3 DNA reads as TGTGCCATCCGAGCGTCCACGGACAATGAGCAGTTCTTC.

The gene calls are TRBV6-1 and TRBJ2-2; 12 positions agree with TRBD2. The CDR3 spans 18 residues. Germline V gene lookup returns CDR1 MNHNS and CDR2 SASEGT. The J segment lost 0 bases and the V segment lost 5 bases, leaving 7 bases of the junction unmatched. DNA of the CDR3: TGTGCCAGCAGTCCTGGGACTAGCGGGTTAGCGAACACCGGGGAGCTGTTTTTT. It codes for CASSPGTSGLANTGELFF.

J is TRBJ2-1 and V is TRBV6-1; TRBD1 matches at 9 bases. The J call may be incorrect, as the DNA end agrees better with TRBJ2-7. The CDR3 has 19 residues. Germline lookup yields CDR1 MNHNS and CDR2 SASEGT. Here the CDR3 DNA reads TGTGCCAGCAGTCCCGAAGAGGGACAGGGTGTAGCTTCCTCCTACGAGCAGTACTTC. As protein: CASSPEEGQGVASSYEQYF.

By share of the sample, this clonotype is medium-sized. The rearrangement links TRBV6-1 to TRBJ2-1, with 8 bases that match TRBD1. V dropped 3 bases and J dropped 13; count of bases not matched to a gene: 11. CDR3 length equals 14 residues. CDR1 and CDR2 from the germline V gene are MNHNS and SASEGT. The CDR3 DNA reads TGTGCCAGCAGTGAGTCAGGGGGCATAGAGACCCAGTTCTTC. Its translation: CASSESGGIETQFF.

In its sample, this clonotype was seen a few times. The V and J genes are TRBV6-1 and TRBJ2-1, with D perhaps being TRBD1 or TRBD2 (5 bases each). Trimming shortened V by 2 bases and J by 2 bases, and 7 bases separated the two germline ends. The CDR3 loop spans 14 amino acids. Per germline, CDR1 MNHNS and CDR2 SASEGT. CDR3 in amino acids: CASSERGAYNEQFF. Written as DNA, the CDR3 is TGTGCCAGCAGTGAAAGGGGAGCCTACAATGAGCAGTTCTTC.

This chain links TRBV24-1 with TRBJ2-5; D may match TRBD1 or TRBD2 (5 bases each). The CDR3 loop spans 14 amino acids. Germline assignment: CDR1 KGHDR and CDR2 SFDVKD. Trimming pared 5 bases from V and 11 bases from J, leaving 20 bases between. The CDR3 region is CATSAGTTNNEQYF. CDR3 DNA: TGTGCCACCAGTGCCGGGACCACTAACAATGAGCAGTACTTC.

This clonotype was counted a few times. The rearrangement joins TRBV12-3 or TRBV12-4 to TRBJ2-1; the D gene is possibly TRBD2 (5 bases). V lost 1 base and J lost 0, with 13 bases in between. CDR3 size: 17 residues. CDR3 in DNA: TGTGCCAGCAGTTTAGGGGATAGCGCCAGCTCCTACAATGAGCAGTTCTTC. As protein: CASSLGDSASSYNEQFF.

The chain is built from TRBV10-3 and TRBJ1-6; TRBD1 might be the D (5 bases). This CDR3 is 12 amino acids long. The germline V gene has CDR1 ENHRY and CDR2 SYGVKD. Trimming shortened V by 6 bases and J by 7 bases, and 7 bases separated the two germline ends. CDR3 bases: TGTGCCATCAGGACAGCGAATTCACCCCTCCACTTT. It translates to CAIRTANSPLHF.

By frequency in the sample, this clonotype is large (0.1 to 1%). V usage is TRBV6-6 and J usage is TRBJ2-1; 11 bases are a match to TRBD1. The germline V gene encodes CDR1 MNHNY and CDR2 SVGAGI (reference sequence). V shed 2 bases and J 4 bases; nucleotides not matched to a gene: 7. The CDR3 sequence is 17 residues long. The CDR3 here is CASSYRTGGGGYNEQFF. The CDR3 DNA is TGTGCCAGCAGTTACCGGACAGGGGGCGGAGGTTACAATGAGCAGTTCTTC.

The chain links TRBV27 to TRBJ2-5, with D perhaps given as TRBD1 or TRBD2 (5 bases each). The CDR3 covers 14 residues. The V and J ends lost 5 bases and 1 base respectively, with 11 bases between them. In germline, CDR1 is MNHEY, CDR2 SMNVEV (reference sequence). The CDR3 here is CASSPGTTQETQYF. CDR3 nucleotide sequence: TGTGCCAGCAGTCCCGGGACGACCCAAGAGACCCAGTACTTC.